The 14 T cell receptor beta chains listed next were all sequenced from one sample in a study of OX40 agonist ivuxolimab in advanced cancers. Produced via immunoSEQ multiplex PCR; TCRdb's table is partial and in-frame only. This table has 55,000 to 60,000 clones, 84% appearing once. Source: CD4+ or CD8+ T cells sorted from blood, taken in a trial of the OX40 agonist ivuxolimab. These receptors were collected from an adult with an advanced solid tumor such as melanoma, head and neck, liver or kidney cancer.

This chain links TRBV19 with TRBJ1-5; unclear D gene. Trimming removed 0 bases from V and 6 bases from J, with 9 bases in between. Germline loops: CDR1 LNHDA, CDR2 SQIVND (reference sequence). This CDR3 contains 14 residues. The CDR3 reads CASSIDEGGQPQHF. The CDR3 nucleotides are TGTGCCAGTAGTATAGATGAGGGCGGTCAGCCCCAGCATTTT.

This clone was seen a few times. The genes are TRBV6-6 and TRBJ1-2; tentative D call: TRBD1 (5 bases). V was trimmed by 4 bases and J by 4 bases, leaving 7 bases between them. The CDR3 is 12 residues long. Germline values: CDR1 MNHNY, CDR2 SVGAGI (reference sequence). This CDR3 is CASSSGGYGYTF. DNA of the CDR3: TGTGCCAGCAGTTCGGGGGGCTATGGCTACACCTTC.

This chain joins TRBV6-5 and TRBJ2-7; perhaps TRBD1 as D (5 bases). Between the trimmed V and J ends, which lost 6 bases and 3 bases, there was a span of 12 bases. CDR1 is MNHEY and CDR2 is SVGAGI in the germline V gene. The CDR3 extends over 13 amino acids. As DNA, the CDR3 is TGTGCCAGCAGGGAGACAGACCGCTACGAGCAGTACTTC. Protein sequence: CASRETDRYEQYF.

This clone has just one count. The chain couples TRBV7-9 to TRBJ2-7, with 9 nucleotides matching TRBD1. Germline trimming cut 4 bases from V and 0 bases from J; bases unmatched to any gene: 4. Germline V lookup: CDR1 SEHNR, CDR2 FQNEAQ (reference sequence). The CDR3 spans 15 residues. The CDR3 reads CASSSGTGFSYEQYF. CDR3 bases: TGTGCCAGCAGCTCCGGGACAGGGTTCTCCTACGAGCAGTACTTC.

Here the CDR3 DNA reads TGTGCCAGCAGCACGGGACAGGGGACCCAGTACTTC. Its protein product is CASSTGQGTQYF. This rearrangement joins TRBV5-8 to TRBJ2-5; 9 bases agree with TRBD1. This CDR3 spans 12 amino acids. CDR1 SGHTS and CDR2 YDEGEE come from the germline V gene. J gave up 7 bases and V 4 bases, and 2 bases lay outside the gene matches.

The chain uses TRBV5-6 and TRBJ1-2; D ambiguous. The CDR3 is 13 amino acids. CDR1 is SGHDT, CDR2 YYEEEE, per germline. The V end lost 0 bases, the J end lost 6 bases, and 9 bases lay between the germline ends. The CDR3 loop is CASSLANMHGYTF. The CDR3 region has the DNA TGTGCCAGCAGCTTGGCAAATATGCATGGCTACACCTTC.

In DNA, the CDR3 is TGTGCCACCAGCAGAATACCGGACCAGATCATGAACACTGAAGCTTTCTTT. Protein product: CATSRIPDQIMNTEAFF. The V and J genes are TRBV15 and TRBJ1-1, with no clear D. The CDR3 extends over 17 amino acids. Trimming pared 2 bases from V and 0 bases from J, leaving 16 bases between. The V gene's germline CDR1 is LNHNV and CDR2 YYDKDF (reference sequence). The variable domain in full, with the rest retrieved from reference TRBV15 and TRBJ1-1, is DAMVIQNPRYQVTQFGKPVTLSCSQTLNHNVMYWYQQKSSQAPKLLFHYYDKDFNNEADTPDNFQSRRPNTSFCFLDIRSPGLGDTAMYLCATSRIPDQIMNTEAFFGQGTRLTVV.

V and J are TRBV19 and TRBJ1-2; 7 bases line up with TRBD1. The CDR3 totals 16 residues. V lost 3 bases and J lost 4; bases outside the gene matches: 11. Germline V gene lookup returns CDR1 LNHDA and CDR2 SQIVND (reference sequence). The CDR3 protein is CASSIPGQGVRYGYTF. CDR3 coding DNA: TGTGCCAGTAGTATCCCGGGTCAGGGGGTTCGCTATGGCTACACCTTC.

The chain carries TRBV14 and TRBJ2-3; possible D gene TRBD1, 5 bases. Germline V gene data show CDR1 as SGHDN and CDR2 as FVKESK. CDR3 length: 16 residues. V was cut by 0 bases and J by 0 bases, with 10 bases left in between. CDR3 sequence reads: CASSQEKHRSTDTQYF. Written as DNA, the CDR3 is TGTGCCAGCAGCCAAGAAAAGCACAGGAGCACAGATACGCAGTATTTT.

The chain joins TRBV5-1 to TRBJ1-2; D perhaps matches TRBD1 (6 bases). V was clipped by 4 bases and J by 7 bases, with 17 bases between them. The V gene's germline CDR1 is SGHRS and CDR2 YFSETQ. This CDR3 has 14 residues. The chain's CDR3 is CASSVQSGGSGYTF. The CDR3 coding sequence is TGCGCCAGCAGCGTCCAGTCGGGGGGCTCTGGCTACACCTTC.

The rearrangement joins TRBV27 to TRBJ2-7, with no clear D. This CDR3 comprises 14 residues. The ends were cut back, 6 bases at V and 6 bases at J, with 18 bases in the middle. Germline CDR1 MNHEY, CDR2 SMNVEV (reference sequence). The CDR3 DNA is TGTGCCAGCAGAGGGCTTCTTTCCATCTCCGAGCAGTACTTC. Protein sequence: CASRGLLSISEQYF.

This clone was detected once. This chain connects TRBV30 to TRBJ2-5; 8 nucleotides agree with TRBD2. Germline CDR1 GTSNPN, CDR2 SVGIG (reference sequence). The CDR3 runs 16 residues. Trimming removed 5 bases from V and 1 base from J; junction bases left unmatched: 12. The CDR3 DNA reads TGTGCCTGGGGGGCGGCCCAGCGGGGGTTCCAAGAGACCCAGTACTTC. Translation gives CAWGAAQRGFQETQYF.

The gene calls are TRBV10-3 and TRBJ1-2; the match to TRBD1 covers 7 bases. Germline V gene lookup returns CDR1 ENHRY and CDR2 SYGVKD. With V trimmed by 2 bases and J by 6 bases, 6 bases remained unmatched. CDR3 length: 14 residues. The CDR3 loop is CAISERGRWDGYTF. For the CDR3, the DNA is TGTGCCATCAGTGAGAGGGGGCGCTGGGATGGCTACACCTTC.

This chain uses TRBV7-8 with TRBJ1-6, with a possible D match to TRBD1 (5 bases). There are 15 residues in the CDR3. V was cut by 3 bases and J by 8 bases, with 14 bases left in between. Germline loops: CDR1 SGHVS, CDR2 FQNEAQ. In nucleotides, the CDR3 is TGTGCCAGCAGCTTGCGTGCTTTAGGGGATTCACCCCTCCACTTT. Translation gives CASSLRALGDSPLHF.